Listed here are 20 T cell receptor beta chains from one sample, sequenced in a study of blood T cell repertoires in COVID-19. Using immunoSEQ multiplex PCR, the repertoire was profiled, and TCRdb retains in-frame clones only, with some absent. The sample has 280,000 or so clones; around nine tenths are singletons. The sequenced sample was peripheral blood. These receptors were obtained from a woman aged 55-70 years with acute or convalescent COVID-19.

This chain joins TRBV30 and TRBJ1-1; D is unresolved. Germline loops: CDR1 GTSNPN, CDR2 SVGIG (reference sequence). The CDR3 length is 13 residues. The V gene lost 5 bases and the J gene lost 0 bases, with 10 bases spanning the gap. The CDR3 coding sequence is TGTGCCTGGGTGGGGAGGGTGAACACTGAAGCTTTCTTT. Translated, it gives CAWVGRVNTEAFF.

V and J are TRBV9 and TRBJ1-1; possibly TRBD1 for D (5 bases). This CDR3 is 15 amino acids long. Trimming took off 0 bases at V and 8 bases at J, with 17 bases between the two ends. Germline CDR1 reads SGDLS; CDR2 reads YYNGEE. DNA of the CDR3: TGTGCCAGCAGCGTAGGAGGAGGTGCGGGGGTGGAAGCTTTCTTT. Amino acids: CASSVGGGAGVEAFF.

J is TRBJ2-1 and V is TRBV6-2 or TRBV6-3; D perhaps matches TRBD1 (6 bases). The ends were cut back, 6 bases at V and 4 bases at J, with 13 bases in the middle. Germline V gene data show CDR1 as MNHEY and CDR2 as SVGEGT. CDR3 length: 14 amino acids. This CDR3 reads CASSFGQIYNEQFF. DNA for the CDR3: TGTGCCAGCAGCTTCGGACAGATTTACAATGAGCAGTTCTTC.

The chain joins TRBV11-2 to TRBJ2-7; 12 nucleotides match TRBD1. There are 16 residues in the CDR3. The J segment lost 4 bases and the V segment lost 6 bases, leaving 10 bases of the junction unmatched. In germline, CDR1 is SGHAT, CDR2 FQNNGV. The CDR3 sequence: CASRAVRDRGLYEQYF. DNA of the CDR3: TGTGCCAGCAGGGCGGTCCGGGACAGGGGGCTTTACGAGCAGTACTTC.

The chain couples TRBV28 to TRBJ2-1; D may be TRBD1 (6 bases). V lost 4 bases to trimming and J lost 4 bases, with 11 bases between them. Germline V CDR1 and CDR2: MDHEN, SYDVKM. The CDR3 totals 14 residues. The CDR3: CASSSRTEYNEQFF. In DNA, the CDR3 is TGTGCCAGCAGTTCAAGGACAGAGTACAATGAGCAGTTCTTC.

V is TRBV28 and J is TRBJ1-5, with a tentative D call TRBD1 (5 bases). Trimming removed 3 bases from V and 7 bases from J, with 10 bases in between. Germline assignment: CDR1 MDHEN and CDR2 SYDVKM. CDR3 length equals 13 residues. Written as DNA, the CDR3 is TGTGCCAGCAGTTTGGGGCCTCGGCAGCCCCAGCATTTT. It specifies CASSLGPRQPQHF.

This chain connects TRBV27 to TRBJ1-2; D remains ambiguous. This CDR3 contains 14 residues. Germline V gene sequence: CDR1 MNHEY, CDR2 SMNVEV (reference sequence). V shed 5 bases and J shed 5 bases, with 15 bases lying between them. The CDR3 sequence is CASSPRVVVYGYTF. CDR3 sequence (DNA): TGTGCCAGCAGTCCCCGGGTGGTGGTATATGGCTACACCTTC.

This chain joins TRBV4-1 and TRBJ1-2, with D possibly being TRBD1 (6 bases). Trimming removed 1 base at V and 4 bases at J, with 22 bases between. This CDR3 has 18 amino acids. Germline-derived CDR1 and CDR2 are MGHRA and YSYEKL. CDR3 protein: CASSQVRRGQSIPYGYTF. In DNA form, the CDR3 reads TGCGCCAGCAGCCAAGTGCGAAGGGGACAATCGATCCCCTATGGCTACACCTTC.

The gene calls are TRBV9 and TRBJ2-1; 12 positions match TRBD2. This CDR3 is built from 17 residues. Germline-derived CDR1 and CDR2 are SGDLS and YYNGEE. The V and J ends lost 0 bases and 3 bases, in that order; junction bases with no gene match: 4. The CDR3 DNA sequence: TGTGCCAGCAGCGTAGGGGCTAGCGGGAGGGTCTACAATGAGCAGTTCTTC. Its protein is CASSVGASGRVYNEQFF.

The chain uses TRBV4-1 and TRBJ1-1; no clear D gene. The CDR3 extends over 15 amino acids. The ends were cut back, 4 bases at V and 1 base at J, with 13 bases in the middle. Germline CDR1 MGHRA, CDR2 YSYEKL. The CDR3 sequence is CASSRFRGTNTEAFF. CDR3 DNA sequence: TGCGCCAGCAGCCGCTTCCGGGGAACGAACACTGAAGCTTTCTTT.

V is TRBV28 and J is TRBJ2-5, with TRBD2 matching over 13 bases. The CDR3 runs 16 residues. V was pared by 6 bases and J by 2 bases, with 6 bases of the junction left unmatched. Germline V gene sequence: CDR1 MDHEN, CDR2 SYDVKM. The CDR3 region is CASRKGTSGVQETQYF. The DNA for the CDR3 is TGTGCCAGCAGGAAGGGGACTAGCGGGGTTCAAGAGACCCAGTACTTC.

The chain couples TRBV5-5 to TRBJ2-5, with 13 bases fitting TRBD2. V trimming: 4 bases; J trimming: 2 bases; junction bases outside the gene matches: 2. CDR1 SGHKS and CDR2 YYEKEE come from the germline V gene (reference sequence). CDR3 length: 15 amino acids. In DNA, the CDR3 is TGTGCCAGCAGCCAGGGACTAGCGGGACAAGAGACCCAGTACTTC. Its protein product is CASSQGLAGQETQYF.

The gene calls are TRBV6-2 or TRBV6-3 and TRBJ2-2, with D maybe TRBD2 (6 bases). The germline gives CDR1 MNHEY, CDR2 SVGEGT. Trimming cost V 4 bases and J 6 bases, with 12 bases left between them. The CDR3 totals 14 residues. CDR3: CASSSGGIPGELFF. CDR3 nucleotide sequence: TGTGCCAGCAGTTCGGGCGGGATCCCCGGGGAGCTGTTTTTT.

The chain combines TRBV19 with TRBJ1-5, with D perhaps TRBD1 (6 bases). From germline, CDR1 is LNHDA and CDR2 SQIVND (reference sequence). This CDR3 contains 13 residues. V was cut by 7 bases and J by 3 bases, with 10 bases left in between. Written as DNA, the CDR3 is TGTGCCAGTACGGGACACTACAATCAGCCCCAGCATTTT. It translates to CASTGHYNQPQHF.

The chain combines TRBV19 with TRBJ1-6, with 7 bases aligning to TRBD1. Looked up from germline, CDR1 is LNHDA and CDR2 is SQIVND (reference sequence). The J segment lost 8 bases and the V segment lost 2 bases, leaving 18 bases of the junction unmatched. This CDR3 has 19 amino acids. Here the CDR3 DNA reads TGTGCCAGTAGTATAATAAGCCCAGTCTCGACAGGGATGGATTCACCCCTCCACTTT. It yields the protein CASSIISPVSTGMDSPLHF.

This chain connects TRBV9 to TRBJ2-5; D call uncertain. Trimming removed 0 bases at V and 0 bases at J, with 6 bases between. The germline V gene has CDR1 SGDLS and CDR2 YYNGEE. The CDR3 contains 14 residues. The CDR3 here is CASSVATHQETQYF. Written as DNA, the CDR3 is TGTGCCAGCAGCGTAGCTACGCACCAAGAGACCCAGTACTTC.

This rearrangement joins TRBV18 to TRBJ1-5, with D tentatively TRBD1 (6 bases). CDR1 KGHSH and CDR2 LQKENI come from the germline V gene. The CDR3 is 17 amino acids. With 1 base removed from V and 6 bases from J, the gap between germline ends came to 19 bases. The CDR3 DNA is TGTGCCAGCTCACCACTCCCGCCAGGGGACAACGGTCAGCCCCAGCATTTT. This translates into CASSPLPPGDNGQPQHF.

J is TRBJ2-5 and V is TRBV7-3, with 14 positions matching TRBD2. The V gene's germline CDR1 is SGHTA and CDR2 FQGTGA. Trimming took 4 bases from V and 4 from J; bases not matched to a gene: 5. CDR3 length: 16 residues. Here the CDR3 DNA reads TGTGCCAGCAGCTCGGGACTAGCGGGGGTAGGAGAGACCCAGTACTTC. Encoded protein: CASSSGLAGVGETQYF.

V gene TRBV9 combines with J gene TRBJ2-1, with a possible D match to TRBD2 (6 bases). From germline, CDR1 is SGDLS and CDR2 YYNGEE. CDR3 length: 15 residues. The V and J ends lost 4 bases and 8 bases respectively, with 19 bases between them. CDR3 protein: CASSFGGGALDEQFF. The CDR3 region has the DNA TGTGCCAGCAGCTTCGGGGGAGGAGCTCTGGATGAGCAGTTCTTC.

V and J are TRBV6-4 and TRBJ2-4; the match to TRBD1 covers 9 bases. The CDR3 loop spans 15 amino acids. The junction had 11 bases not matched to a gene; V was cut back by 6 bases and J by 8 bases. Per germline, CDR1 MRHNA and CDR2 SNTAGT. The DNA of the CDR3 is TGTGCCAGCAGCGGACAGGGGTTTGGGTTTTACATTCAGTACTTC. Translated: CASSGQGFGFYIQYF.